The next 6 T cell receptor beta chains were all read from a single sample in a study of T cell responses to AZD1222 COVID-19 vaccine. TCRdb's copy holds only in-frame clones and misses some; the assay was immunoSEQ multiplex PCR. This sample yields approximately 220,000 clones, of which about 92% are seen a single time; roughly 1% belongs to the top ten. The specimen comprised peripheral blood, sampled on day 0 of MenACWY control vaccination. The source of these receptors is an adult in good health.

The chain employs TRBV29-1 and TRBJ1-3, with D possibly matching TRBD1 (6 bases). The ends were cut back, 3 bases at V and 6 bases at J, with 15 bases in the middle. This CDR3 has 14 amino acids. Germline CDR1 and CDR2: SQVTM and ANQGSEA. This CDR3 is CSVEGGALENTIYF. CDR3 bases: TGCAGCGTTGAGGGGGGGGCGCTGGAAAACACCATATATTTT. The whole variable domain, remainder taken from reference TRBV29-1 and TRBJ1-3, is SAVISQKPSRDICQRGTSLTIQCQVDSQVTMMFWYRQQPGQSLTLIATANQGSEATYESGFVIDKFPISRPNLTFSTLTVSNMSPEDSSIYLCSVEGGALENTIYFGEGSWLTVV.

This clone was observed once. V gene TRBV19 combines with J gene TRBJ2-3, with 7 bases lining up with TRBD1. CDR1 LNHDA and CDR2 SQIVND come from the germline V gene (reference sequence). V gave up 4 bases and J gave up 0 bases; unmatched junction bases: 4. This CDR3 contains 15 residues. The CDR3 sequence: CASSNRGISTDTQYF. As DNA, the CDR3 is TGTGCCAGTAGTAACAGGGGCATTAGCACAGATACGCAGTATTTT.

V is TRBV18 and J is TRBJ1-1; 8 bases fit TRBD1. The CDR3 totals 15 residues. Germline trimming cut 5 bases from V and 6 bases from J; bases unmatched to any gene: 11. The germline V gene has CDR1 KGHSH and CDR2 LQKENI. DNA of the CDR3: TGTGCCAGCTCAGAGACGACAGGGGCCGTACCTGAAGCTTTCTTT. Translating it yields CASSETTGAVPEAFF.

V and J are TRBV6-2 or TRBV6-3 and TRBJ2-3; 8 positions agree with TRBD2. J was trimmed by 4 bases and V by 4 bases; bases with no gene match: 4. Germline V gene sequence: CDR1 MNHEY, CDR2 SVGEGT. The CDR3 contains 14 residues. CDR3 residues: CASSWTSRPDTQYF. The DNA of the CDR3 is TGTGCCAGCAGTTGGACTAGCAGGCCAGATACGCAGTATTTT.

The J gene is TRBJ1-2, the V gene TRBV19; D gene unclear. The CDR3 spans 13 residues. V lost 8 bases, J lost 4 bases, and 14 bases lay in between. The germline V gene encodes CDR1 LNHDA and CDR2 SQIVND (reference sequence). CDR3 sequence reads: CASSKPPPYGYTF. As DNA, the CDR3 is TGTGCCAGTTCGAAACCTCCCCCCTATGGCTACACCTTC.

This clone was detected only once. This chain uses TRBV4-1 with TRBJ2-7, with 10 bases aligning to TRBD1. The trim removed 2 bases at V and 3 bases at J, leaving 4 bases unmatched. CDR3 length: 15 amino acids. CDR1 and CDR2 (germline): MGHRA, YSYEKL. Here the CDR3 DNA reads TGCGCCAGCAGCCAAACCGGGACAGGGGACTACGAGCAGTACTTC. Translation: CASSQTGTGDYEQYF.